This paragraph covers one T cell receptor (beta chain) sequence. The antigen is not known. The data originate from a study of OX40 agonist ivuxolimab in advanced cancers. The overall study: Dose-escalation subjects each had hepatocellular carcinoma, melanoma, renal cell or head and neck cancer. Of the patients, three showed partial responses, one with hepatocellular carcinoma and two with cutaneous melanoma. Cohort: 80% to 90% men, mean age 60, aged about 20 to 90. General observations from the study: Certain nonresponders additionally had low normalized T-cell clonal expansion.

TCRdb's table, derived via immunoSEQ multiplex PCR, lists solely in-frame clones and lacks some. The sample contains 75,000 to 100,000 clones, 80% to 90% of which appear only once. CDR1 is SNHLY, CDR2 FYNNEI, per germline. V was pared by 3 bases and J by 0 bases, with 1 base of the junction left unmatched. The CDR3 loop spans 16 amino acids. This chain uses TRBV2 with TRBJ2-3; 12 bases are a match to TRBD2. This TCR derives from an adult with an advanced solid tumor such as melanoma, head and neck, liver or kidney cancer. The sequenced sample was CD4+ or CD8+ T cells sorted from blood, obtained in a trial of the OX40 agonist ivuxolimab. The CDR3 is CASSDGTSGSTDTQYF. CDR3 nucleotide sequence: TGTGCCAGCAGTGATGGGACTAGCGGGAGCACAGATACGCAGTATTTT.